The rows below give T cell receptor beta chains drawn from one sample of a study of T cell clones after liver transplantation. Sequencing used immunoSEQ multiplex PCR; TCRdb keeps in-frame clones, though not all of them. This sample has about 76,000 clones; less than 85% occur once, and the top ten carry approximately 2.8%. The source was CD4+ T cells from blood, collected at the 22-month timepoint. The receptors stem from a human patient who received a liver transplant. A share of the T cells may be of graft donor origin. Both conserved end residues are part of each CDR3. The D gene is left open where the match is weak. The listing skips clone size in some rows; elsewhere it reads once, few, many or a size class.

-,TRBJ1-5,TRBV2,TRBD1,CASSTLPDRGLDQPQHF,TGTGCCAGCAGTACCCTCCCCGACAGGGGGCTTGATCAGCCCCAGCATTTT
-,TRBJ1-1,TRBV5-6,TRBD1,CASSTTGVNTEAFF,TGTGCCAGCAGCACCACAGGGGTCAACACTGAAGCTTTCTTT
-,TRBJ2-5,TRBV4-1,-,CASSSRGVQETQYF,TGCGCCAGCAGCTCCCGCGGGGTCCAAGAGACCCAGTACTTC
-,TRBJ1-1,TRBV11-2,-,CASSLLSGNTEAFF,TGTGCCAGCAGCTTACTCAGCGGGAACACTGAAGCTTTCTTT
-,TRBJ2-1,TRBV7-2,-,CASSSIRGGHQFF,TGTGCCAGCAGCTCCATCAGGGGGGGTCATCAGTTCTTC
-,TRBJ1-2,TRBV6-5,-,CASNYNYGYTF,TGTGCCAGCAACTATAACTATGGCTACACCTTC
-,TRBJ2-3,TRBV11-1,-,CASSLDGSAGGDTQYF,TGTGCCAGCAGCTTAGACGGGAGCGCGGGTGGGGATACGCAGTATTTT
-,TRBJ2-7,TRBV6-1,-,CASSDHAGPYEQYF,TGTGCCAGCAGTGACCACGCGGGGCCGTACGAGCAGTACTTC
-,TRBJ2-7,TRBV11-2,-,CASSSGSWYEQYF,TGTGCCAGCAGCTCCGGGTCTTGGTACGAGCAGTACTTC
once,TRBJ2-1,TRBV10-3,-,CAIWGGSAGNNEQFF,TGTGCCATCTGGGGGGGCTCAGCGGGAAACAATGAGCAGTTCTTC
-,TRBJ2-7,TRBV29-1,-,CSVEDVRSREQYF,TGCAGCGTTGAAGATGTGAGGAGTCGCGAGCAGTACTTC
-,TRBJ2-1,TRBV11-1,-,CASSLAGAYNEQFF,TGTGCCAGCAGCTTGGCTGGTGCCTACAATGAGCAGTTCTTC
-,TRBJ1-4,TRBV6-5,-,CASSPPGTNEKLFF,TGTGCCAGCAGTCCCCCGGGAACTAATGAAAAACTGTTTTTT
few,TRBJ2-1,TRBV2,-,CASLEDVNNEQFF,TGTGCCAGTTTGGAGGACGTGAACAATGAGCAGTTCTTC
-,TRBJ2-7,TRBV7-9,TRBD1,CASSLDAGQGSYEQYF,TGTGCCAGCAGCTTAGATGCAGGACAGGGGTCCTACGAGCAGTACTTC
-,TRBJ2-2,TRBV11-1,-,CASSRQVSTGELFF,TGTGCCAGCAGCCGACAGGTATCAACCGGGGAGCTGTTTTTT
-,TRBJ2-3,TRBV19,-,CASTSRAGGSTDTQYF,TGTGCCAGTACCTCCAGAGCTGGCGGAAGCACAGATACGCAGTATTTT
once,TRBJ2-1,TRBV28,-,CASFGRGPNNYNEQFF,TGTGCCAGCTTCGGTAGGGGTCCCAACAACTACAATGAGCAGTTCTTC
-,TRBJ1-5,TRBV6-6,-,CASIDPGGQPQHF,TGTGCCAGCATCGATCCCGGGGGTCAGCCCCAGCATTTT
-,TRBJ2-3,TRBV7-3,-,CASSLMAASPGTDTQYF,TGTGCCAGCAGCTTAATGGCCGCCAGCCCGGGCACAGATACGCAGTATTTT
-,TRBJ2-7,TRBV5-5,-,CASSASSRGEQYF,TGTGCCAGCAGCGCCTCTTCTAGAGGCGAGCAGTACTTC
-,TRBJ2-3,TRBV7-6,-,CASSLVTYDTQYF,TGTGCCAGCAGCTTAGTTACTTATGATACGCAGTATTTT
-,TRBJ2-1,TRBV2,TRBD2,CASSFSPLAGIYNEQFF,TGTGCCAGCAGTTTCTCCCCTTTAGCGGGAATCTACAATGAGCAGTTCTTC
-,TRBJ2-5,TRBV7-3,TRBD2,CASSSTPGLVGVTQYF,TGTGCCAGCAGCTCGACGCCGGGACTAGTGGGGGTGACCCAGTACTTC
-,TRBJ2-5,TRBV4-3,-,CASSQDMGPQETQYF,TGCGCCAGCAGCCAAGATATGGGACCTCAAGAGACCCAGTACTTC
-,TRBJ2-7,TRBV7-9,-,CASSLGQGQYEQYF,TGTGCCAGCAGCTTAGGTCAGGGTCAGTACGAGCAGTACTTC
-,TRBJ2-3,TRBV10-3,-,CAISEGLDTDTQYF,TGTGCCATCAGTGAGGGTCTAGACACAGATACGCAGTATTTT
-,TRBJ2-2,TRBV18,-,CASSPPAYTGELFF,TGTGCCAGCTCACCACCGGCGTACACCGGGGAGCTGTTTTTT
-,TRBJ2-1,TRBV7-8,-,CASSLWSRGDNEQFF,TGTGCCAGCAGCTTATGGAGCAGGGGGGACAATGAGCAGTTCTTC
-,TRBJ2-3,TRBV5-4,TRBD2,CASSSGLAGGFSADTQYF,TGTGCCAGCAGCTCGGGACTAGCGGGGGGGTTCTCTGCAGATACGCAGTATTTT
few,TRBJ2-7,TRBV5-6,-,CASSPGAGEQYF,TGTGCCAGCAGTCCGGGGGCCGGAGAGCAGTACTTC
once,TRBJ2-6,TRBV7-8,-,CASSLTAGANVLTF,TGTGCCAGCAGCTTAACCGCCGGGGCCAACGTCCTGACTTTC
-,TRBJ2-5,TRBV28,TRBD2,CASRGGRRETQYF,TGTGCCAGCCGGGGGGGCAGGAGAGAGACCCAGTACTTC
-,TRBJ2-5,TRBV5-1,-,CASSASGDETQYF,TGCGCCAGCAGCGCGTCAGGGGACGAGACCCAGTACTTC
few,TRBJ2-7,TRBV10-3,TRBD2,CAISQAGDSYEQYF,TGTGCCATCAGTCAAGCGGGGGACTCCTACGAGCAGTACTTC
-,TRBJ2-2,TRBV7-2,-,CASSFKQPNTGELFF,TGTGCCAGCAGCTTCAAGCAGCCCAACACCGGGGAGCTGTTTTTT
-,TRBJ1-1,TRBV6-4,-,CASRDSDKNTEAFF,TGTGCCAGCCGCGACTCGGACAAGAACACTGAAGCTTTCTTT
-,TRBJ2-1,TRBV5-1,-,CASSARDEQFF,TGCGCCAGCAGCGCCCGGGACGAGCAGTTCTTC
-,TRBJ2-5,TRBV5-5,TRBD2,CASRGGSLETQYF,TGTGCCAGCAGGGGAGGGAGTTTAGAGACCCAGTACTTC
-,TRBJ1-4,TRBV9,-,CASSVAGGSEKLFF,TGTGCCAGCAGCGTAGCCGGGGGCAGTGAAAAACTGTTTTTT
-,TRBJ1-2,TRBV5-4,-,CASSPRTDYGYTF,TGTGCCAGCAGCCCGAGGACGGATTATGGCTACACCTTC
few,TRBJ2-4,TRBV5-6,TRBD2,CASSSTSGRKNIQYF,TGTGCCAGCAGCTCAACTAGCGGGAGAAAAAACATTCAGTACTTC